Each of the 19 T cell receptor beta chains below was sequenced from the same sample in a study of cytomegalovirus exposure and HLA in healthy donors. The PCR contained 60 Vbeta and 13 Jbeta primers. Sequencing used immunoSEQ multiplex PCR; TCRdb keeps in-frame clones, though not all of them. Among approximately 190,000 clones listed, over 70% were seen once. Sequencing was done on a sample of PBMCs. Receptor source: a man aged 35-49 years in good health and CMV-seropositive.

The rearrangement links TRBV7-9 to TRBJ1-2; no definite D call. The CDR3 contains 13 residues. CDR1 and CDR2 from the germline V gene are SEHNR and FQNEAQ (reference sequence). V shed 5 bases and J shed 8 bases, with 15 bases lying between them. CDR3 nucleotides: TGTGCCAGCAGCACGGGCCTTTGGGAGGGCTACACCTTC. This encodes CASSTGLWEGYTF. Full variable domain (missing parts from reference TRBV7-9 and TRBJ1-2): DTGVSQNPRHKITKRGQNVTFRCDPISEHNRLYWYRQTLGQGPEFLTYFQNEAQLEKSRLLSDRFSAERPKGSFSTLEIQRTEQGDSAMYLCASSTGLWEGYTFGSGTRLTVV.

This clone occurred once. This rearrangement joins TRBV19 to TRBJ2-7, with TRBD1 matching over 8 bases. The ends lost 1 base at V and 1 base at J; junction bases unmatched: 3. The CDR3 is 15 residues long. Germline assignment: CDR1 LNHDA and CDR2 SQIVND (reference sequence). CDR3 bases: TGTGCCAGTAGTATAGCCACAGGGGGGTCCTACGAGCAGTACTTC. Protein product: CASSIATGGSYEQYF. The complete variable domain, with remaining parts taken from reference TRBV19 and TRBJ2-7, reads DGGITQSPKYLFRKEGQNVTLSCEQNLNHDAMYWYRQDPGQGLRLIYYSQIVNDFQKGDIAEGYSVSREKKESFPLTVTSAQKNPTAFYLCASSIATGGSYEQYFGPGTRLTVT.

This clone has just one count. J is TRBJ2-5 and V is TRBV6-1; D gene unclear. Trimming stripped 10 bases from V and 4 bases from J, with 13 bases between. The germline gives CDR1 MNHNS, CDR2 SASEGT. The length of the CDR3 is 12 residues. CDR3 protein: CATSEVSETQYF. CDR3 nucleotides: TGTGCCACCTCCGAGGTCTCAGAGACCCAGTACTTC.

The V and J genes are TRBV5-1 and TRBJ1-1; TRBD1 matches at 9 bases. This CDR3 has 15 residues. The J segment lost 2 bases and the V segment lost 4 bases, leaving 6 bases of the junction unmatched. Germline CDR1 SGHRS, CDR2 YFSETQ. CDR3 DNA sequence: TGCGCCAGCAGCCCACAGACAGGGGGAAACACTGAAGCTTTCTTT. Translating gives CASSPQTGGNTEAFF.

The chain carries TRBV5-1 and TRBJ2-1; D perhaps matches TRBD2 (6 bases). V gave up 3 bases and J gave up 1 base, with 17 bases separating them. Germline CDR1 is SGHRS and CDR2 is YFSETQ. The CDR3 sequence is 17 residues long. The CDR3 DNA sequence: TGCGCCAGCAGCTCCGGCCAGCGGGCCTCTTCCTACAATGAGCAGTTCTTC. Translated: CASSSGQRASSYNEQFF. The full variable domain, in which reference TRBV5-1 and TRBJ2-1 provide the parts outside the CDR3, is KAGVTQTPRYLIKTRGQQVTLSCSPISGHRSVSWYQQTPGQGLQFLFEYFSETQRNKGNFPGRFSGRQFSNSRSEMNVSTLELGDSALYLCASSSGQRASSYNEQFFGPGTRLTVL.

This clone was seen a handful of times. The chain combines TRBV5-5 with TRBJ1-5; D perhaps matches TRBD1 (5 bases). V lost 1 base and J lost 1, with 9 bases in between. The CDR3 runs 15 residues. Germline values: CDR1 SGHKS, CDR2 YYEKEE (reference sequence). DNA for the CDR3: TGTGCCAGCAGCTTGAACAGGATGAGCAATCAGCCCCAGCATTTT. The encoded protein is CASSLNRMSNQPQHF.

V usage is TRBV9 and J usage is TRBJ2-1; 14 nucleotides align to TRBD2. Germline values: CDR1 SGDLS, CDR2 YYNGEE. The CDR3 runs to 16 residues. V trimming: 3 bases; J trimming: 14 bases; junction bases outside the gene matches: 13. The CDR3 coding sequence is TGTGCCAGCAGCGCGCGGGGGGGGACTAGCGGGAGTGGAGAGTTCTTC. Translated: CASSARGGTSGSGEFF.

The chain links TRBV19 to TRBJ1-5; 10 positions agree with TRBD1. The germline V gene has CDR1 LNHDA and CDR2 SQIVND (reference sequence). The CDR3 consists of 16 residues. V shed 3 bases, J shed 2 bases, and the junction held 4 bases outside the gene matches. The CDR3 DNA follows: TGTGCCAGTAGTATTGACAGGGGGCGAGGCAATCAGCCCCAGCATTTT. Amino acid sequence: CASSIDRGRGNQPQHF. The full variable domain, completed using reference TRBV19 and TRBJ1-5, is DGGITQSPKYLFRKEGQNVTLSCEQNLNHDAMYWYRQDPGQGLRLIYYSQIVNDFQKGDIAEGYSVSREKKESFPLTVTSAQKNPTAFYLCASSIDRGRGNQPQHFGDGTRLSIL.

V and J are TRBV6-5 and TRBJ2-2; D gene unclear. The germline V gene has CDR1 MNHEY and CDR2 SVGAGI. V gave up 6 bases and J gave up 4 bases, with 9 bases separating them. CDR3 length: 13 residues. The CDR3 bases are TGTGCCAGCAGCTACGCCAGCACCGGGGAGCTGTTTTTT. Amino acids: CASSYASTGELFF.

This chain uses TRBV9 with TRBJ1-2; D possibly corresponds to TRBD1 (5 bases). Deletions cut 3 bases from V and 8 bases from J, with 14 bases between. Germline V lookup: CDR1 SGDLS, CDR2 YYNGEE. This CDR3 spans 13 amino acids. This CDR3 reads CASSAGGGGGYTF. CDR3 DNA sequence: TGTGCCAGCAGCGCCGGCGGGGGAGGCGGCTACACCTTC.

This sequence joins TRBV6-1 and TRBJ1-1; a weak D match, TRBD1 (5 bases). The germline gives CDR1 MNHNS, CDR2 SASEGT. The CDR3 runs to 13 residues. Trimming removed 3 bases at V and 4 bases at J, with 9 bases between. CDR3 sequence (DNA): TGTGCCAGCAGTGAGTCGCAGGGCACTGAAGCTTTCTTT. This codes for CASSESQGTEAFF.

This chain uses TRBV19 with TRBJ2-2; D unresolved. Germline V gene lookup returns CDR1 LNHDA and CDR2 SQIVND (reference sequence). The V end lost 8 bases, the J end lost 2 bases, and 9 bases lay between the germline ends. The CDR3 consists of 13 residues. CDR3 in DNA: TGTGCCAGTGTGACTCCAAACACCGGGGAGCTGTTTTTT. This translates into CASVTPNTGELFF.

The chain employs TRBV5-1 and TRBJ2-3, with D tentatively TRBD2 (5 bases). Germline CDR1 is SGHRS and CDR2 is YFSETQ. Trimming pared 0 bases from V and 0 bases from J, leaving 5 bases between. CDR3 length: 14 amino acids. The chain's CDR3 is CASSLAGSTDTQYF. The CDR3 nucleotides read TGCGCCAGCAGCTTGGCGGGAAGCACAGATACGCAGTATTTT. The full variable domain, with the rest looked up from reference TRBV5-1 and TRBJ2-3, is KAGVTQTPRYLIKTRGQQVTLSCSPISGHRSVSWYQQTPGQGLQFLFEYFSETQRNKGNFPGRFSGRQFSNSRSEMNVSTLELGDSALYLCASSLAGSTDTQYFGPGTRLTVL.

This chain joins TRBV5-8 and TRBJ1-1; 11 nucleotides align to TRBD1. Germline V lookup: CDR1 SGHTS, CDR2 YDEGEE. This CDR3 contains 15 residues. Unmatched junction bases numbered 5, after V lost 3 bases and J lost 4 bases. The CDR3 DNA reads TGTGCCAGCAGCTACCTCGGGACAGGGGGCACTGAAGCTTTCTTT. This gives the protein CASSYLGTGGTEAFF.

This clone appeared a few times. The chain has TRBV6-1 and TRBJ2-2; D is unresolved. Germline lookup yields CDR1 MNHNS and CDR2 SASEGT. The CDR3 totals 17 residues. Trimming removed 3 bases at V and 0 bases at J, with 14 bases between. DNA of the CDR3: TGTGCCAGCAGTGACGCCGCGCTGAGCGCGAACACCGGGGAGCTGTTTTTT. Protein product: CASSDAALSANTGELFF.

The V gene is TRBV5-1, the J gene TRBJ2-2; 10 bases map to TRBD2. Germline CDR1 is SGHRS and CDR2 is YFSETQ. After removal of 4 bases from V and 4 bases from J, the junction contained 7 bases not matched to a gene. The CDR3 is 16 amino acids. This chain's CDR3 is CASSPLAGAGTGELFF. CDR3 sequence (DNA): TGCGCCAGCAGCCCCCTAGCGGGAGCGGGCACCGGGGAGCTGTTTTTT.

The chain employs TRBV19 and TRBJ1-1; TRBD1 aligns across 7 bases. V shed 7 bases, J shed 6 bases, and the junction held 11 bases outside the gene matches. The CDR3 has 14 amino acids. CDR1 is LNHDA, CDR2 SQIVND, per germline (reference sequence). CDR3 in amino acids: CASILKQGSPEAFF. The CDR3 bases are TGTGCCAGTATTCTCAAACAGGGGAGTCCTGAAGCTTTCTTT.

This clone came up a few times. V and J are TRBV4-3 and TRBJ1-6; D not resolved. The CDR3 runs to 14 residues. The germline V gene encodes CDR1 LGHNA and CDR2 YSLEER. The germline V and J ends were trimmed by 0 bases and 7 bases, with 7 bases remaining between them. CDR3 bases: TGCGCCAGCAGCCAAGATCGGTACAATTCACCCCTCCACTTT. This sequence encodes CASSQDRYNSPLHF.

The genes are TRBV19 and TRBJ2-2, with D perhaps TRBD1 (6 bases). From germline, CDR1 is LNHDA and CDR2 SQIVND (reference sequence). The CDR3 is 15 amino acids. V was shortened by 8 bases and J by 7 bases, with 20 bases between the two germline ends. In DNA form, the CDR3 reads TGTGCCAGTTTAACCCCCTTTGGGGGCCACGGGGAGCTGTTTTTT. It specifies CASLTPFGGHGELFF.